The 10 T cell receptor beta chains below come from one sample, sequenced in a study of beta chain features in type 1 diabetes. All of the isolated RNA was reverse transcribed, so expressed TCRB transcripts were sequenced. Assay: immunoSEQ multiplex PCR; the TCRdb copy retains only in-frame clones and omits some. The sample includes 600,000 to 650,000 clones, 15% seen only once; the top ten take roughly 0.098%. The specimen was naive CD4+ T cells from blood. Receptors originate from a man aged 18 to 30 in good health.

The rearrangement links TRBV14 to TRBJ1-1, with a weak D call TRBD1 (6 bases). There are 12 residues in the CDR3. V was shortened by 4 bases and J by 10 bases, with 13 bases between the two germline ends. CDR1 is SGHDN and CDR2 is FVKESK in the germline V gene. DNA for the CDR3: TGTGCCAGCAGCCCATCAGGGGTGGGAGCTTTCTTT. This sequence encodes CASSPSGVGAFF.

This clone was seen only a few times. The rearrangement uses TRBV4-3 and TRBJ1-6; D is undetermined. Germline values: CDR1 LGHNA, CDR2 YSLEER. CDR3 length: 16 residues. V gave up 1 base and J gave up 9 bases, with 16 bases separating them. The CDR3 spells CASSQVRADGSSPLHF. CDR3 sequence (DNA): TGCGCCAGCAGCCAAGTAAGGGCTGATGGTTCTTCACCCCTCCACTTT.

This clone turned up a few times. The chain uses TRBV7-8 and TRBJ2-2; tentative D call: TRBD2 (7 bases). V was pared by 3 bases and J by 0 bases, with 17 bases between. The CDR3 extends over 18 amino acids. In germline, CDR1 is SGHVS, CDR2 FQNEAQ. Here the CDR3 reads CASSFRAGALANTGELFF. DNA for the CDR3: TGTGCCAGCAGCTTTCGGGCGGGGGCACTAGCGAACACCGGGGAGCTGTTTTTT.

This clone occurred a few times. The chain recombines TRBV2 with TRBJ2-7; 9 bases match TRBD2. V gave up 6 bases and J gave up 4 bases; unmatched junction bases: 16. Germline-derived CDR1 and CDR2 are SNHLY and FYNNEI. The CDR3 has 17 residues. Here the CDR3 DNA reads TGTGCCAGCAGGCCCCTCCCGGGGAGTAGCGGGGGTTACGAGCAGTACTTC. It encodes CASRPLPGSSGGYEQYF. Filled out from reference TRBV2 and TRBJ2-7, the complete variable domain reads EPEVTQTPSHQVTQMGQEVILRCVPISNHLYFYWYRQILGQKVEFLVSFYNNEISEKSEIFDDQFSVERPDGSNFTLKIRSTKLEDSAMYFCASRPLPGSSGGYEQYFGPGTRLTVT.

This clone was counted only a few times. The V and J genes are TRBV5-1 and TRBJ2-5; D is undetermined. This CDR3 region has 14 residues. V shed 5 bases and J shed 3 bases, with 14 bases lying between them. Looked up from germline, CDR1 is SGHRS and CDR2 is YFSETQ. CDR3 protein: CASRNGLGKETQYF. The CDR3 nucleotides are TGCGCCAGCAGAAACGGTCTGGGAAAAGAGACCCAGTACTTC. The variable domain in full, with the rest retrieved from reference TRBV5-1 and TRBJ2-5, is KAGVTQTPRYLIKTRGQQVTLSCSPISGHRSVSWYQQTPGQGLQFLFEYFSETQRNKGNFPGRFSGRQFSNSRSEMNVSTLELGDSALYLCASRNGLGKETQYFGPGTRLLVL.

This clone was observed a handful of times. The chain carries TRBV7-2 and TRBJ2-2; D is uncertain. The V end lost 3 bases, the J end lost 0 bases, and 8 bases lay between the germline ends. This CDR3 has 15 amino acids. Germline values: CDR1 SGHTA, CDR2 FQGNSA. This CDR3 reads CASSFWVANTGELFF. The CDR3 coding sequence is TGTGCCAGCAGCTTTTGGGTCGCGAACACCGGGGAGCTGTTTTTT.

This clone has only a few counts. The chain recombines TRBV9 with TRBJ1-2; D is perhaps TRBD1 (6 bases). Germline V gene sequence: CDR1 SGDLS, CDR2 YYNGEE. This CDR3 has 13 amino acids. The V end lost 0 bases, the J end lost 4 bases, and 7 bases lay between the germline ends. In DNA, the CDR3 is TGTGCCAGCAGCGTAGACAGGGCCTATGGCTACACCTTC. Its translation: CASSVDRAYGYTF.

Only one count was recorded for this clone. The V call is TRBV9, the J call TRBJ2-2; D is ambiguous. The V gene lost 0 bases and the J gene lost 3 bases, with 6 bases spanning the gap. Germline assignment: CDR1 SGDLS and CDR2 YYNGEE. There are 14 residues in the CDR3. The CDR3: CASSVGSDTGELFF. CDR3 DNA: TGTGCCAGCAGCGTAGGCAGTGACACCGGGGAGCTGTTTTTT.

This sequence joins TRBV6-5 and TRBJ1-2, with D possibly being TRBD1 (5 bases). The V gene lost 6 bases and the J gene lost 3 bases, with 17 bases spanning the gap. The CDR3 is 15 amino acids. Germline V CDR1 and CDR2: MNHEY, SVGAGI. This CDR3 reads CASSKPGWGDYGYTF. The CDR3, as DNA: TGTGCCAGCAGCAAACCGGGCTGGGGGGACTATGGCTACACCTTC.

Comment on this clone: The sample has other DNA sequences that encode this CDR3 too. The CDR3 region is CASSLAGEKLFF. CDR3 DNA sequence: TGCGCCAGCAGCTTGGCCGGGGAAAAACTGTTTTTT. The J gene is TRBJ1-4, the V gene TRBV5-1, with D unclear. V lost 0 bases and J lost 8, with 5 bases in between. The CDR3 contains 12 residues. Germline lookup yields CDR1 SGHRS and CDR2 YFSETQ. Variable domain in full (rest from reference TRBV5-1 and TRBJ1-4): KAGVTQTPRYLIKTRGQQVTLSCSPISGHRSVSWYQQTPGQGLQFLFEYFSETQRNKGNFPGRFSGRQFSNSRSEMNVSTLELGDSALYLCASSLAGEKLFFGSGTQLSVL.